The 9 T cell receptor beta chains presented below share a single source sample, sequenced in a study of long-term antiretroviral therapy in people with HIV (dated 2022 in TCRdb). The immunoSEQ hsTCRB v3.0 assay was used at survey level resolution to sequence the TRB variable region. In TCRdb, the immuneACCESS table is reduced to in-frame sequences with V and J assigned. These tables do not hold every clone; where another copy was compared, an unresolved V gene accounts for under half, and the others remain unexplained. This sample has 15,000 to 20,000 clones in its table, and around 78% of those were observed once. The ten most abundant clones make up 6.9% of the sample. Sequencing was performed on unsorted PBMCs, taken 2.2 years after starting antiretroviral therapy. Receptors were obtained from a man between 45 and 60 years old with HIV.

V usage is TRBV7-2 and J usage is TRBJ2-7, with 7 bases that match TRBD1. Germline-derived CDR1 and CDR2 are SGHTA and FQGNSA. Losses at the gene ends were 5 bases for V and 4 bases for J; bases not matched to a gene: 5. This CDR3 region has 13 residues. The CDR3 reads CASSKVQGYEQYF. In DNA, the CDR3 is TGTGCCAGCAGCAAAGTACAGGGGTACGAGCAGTACTTC.

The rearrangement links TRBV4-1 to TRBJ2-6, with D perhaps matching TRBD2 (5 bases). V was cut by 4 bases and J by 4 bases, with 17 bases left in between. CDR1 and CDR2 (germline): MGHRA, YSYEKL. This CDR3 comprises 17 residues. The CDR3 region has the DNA TGCGCCAGCAGCCCCCAGCCGAGGGCGGAGGGGGCCAACGTCCTGACTTTC. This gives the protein CASSPQPRAEGANVLTF.

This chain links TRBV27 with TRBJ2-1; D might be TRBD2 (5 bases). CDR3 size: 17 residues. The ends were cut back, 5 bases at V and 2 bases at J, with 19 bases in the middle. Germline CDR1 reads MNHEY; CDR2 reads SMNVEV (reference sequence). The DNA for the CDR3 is TGTGCCAGCAGTACCCCCCCAGGCTTCGGGGCCTACAATGAGCAGTTCTTC. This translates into CASSTPPGFGAYNEQFF.

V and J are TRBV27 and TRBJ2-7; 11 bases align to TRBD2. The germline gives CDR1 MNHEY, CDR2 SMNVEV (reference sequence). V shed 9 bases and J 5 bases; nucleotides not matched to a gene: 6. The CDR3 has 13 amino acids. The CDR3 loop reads CASTSGRYDEQYF. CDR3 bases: TGTGCCAGTACTAGCGGGAGATACGACGAGCAGTACTTC.

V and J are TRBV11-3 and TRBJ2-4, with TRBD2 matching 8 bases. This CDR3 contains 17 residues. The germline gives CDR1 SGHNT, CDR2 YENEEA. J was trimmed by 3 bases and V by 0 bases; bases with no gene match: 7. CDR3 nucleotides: TGTGCCAGCAGCTTAGAACTAGCGGCTCCCTACAAAAACATTCAGTACTTC. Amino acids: CASSLELAAPYKNIQYF. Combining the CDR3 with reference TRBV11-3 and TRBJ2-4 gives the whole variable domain EAGVVQSPRYKIIEKKQPVAFWCNPISGHNTLYWYLQNLGQGPELLIRYENEEAVDDSQLPKDRFSAERLKGVDSTLKIQPAELGDSAVYLCASSLELAAPYKNIQYFGAGTRLSVL.

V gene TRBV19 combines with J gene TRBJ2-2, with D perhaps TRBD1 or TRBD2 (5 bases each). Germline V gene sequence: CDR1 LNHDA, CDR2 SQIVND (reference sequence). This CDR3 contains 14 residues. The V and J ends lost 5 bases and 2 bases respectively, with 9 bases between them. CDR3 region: CASSRDGNTGELFF. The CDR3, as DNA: TGTGCCAGTAGTCGGGACGGTAACACCGGGGAGCTGTTTTTT.

The DNA for the CDR3 is TGTGCCAGCAGTTGGCCAGAAACAGATACGCAGTATTTT. It codes for CASSWPETDTQYF. V and J are TRBV28 and TRBJ2-3; D unclear. V was cut by 4 bases and J by 3 bases, with 8 bases left in between. From germline, CDR1 is MDHEN and CDR2 SYDVKM. The CDR3 length is 13 residues.

CDR3 protein: CASSYHNQDEQYF. The CDR3 DNA follows: TGTGCCAGCAGTTACCACAATCAGGACGAGCAGTACTTC. The chain employs TRBV6-5 and TRBJ2-7, with D unresolved. V was trimmed by 2 bases and J by 5 bases, leaving 10 bases between them. CDR1 and CDR2 from the germline V gene are MNHEY and SVGAGI. The CDR3 covers 13 residues.

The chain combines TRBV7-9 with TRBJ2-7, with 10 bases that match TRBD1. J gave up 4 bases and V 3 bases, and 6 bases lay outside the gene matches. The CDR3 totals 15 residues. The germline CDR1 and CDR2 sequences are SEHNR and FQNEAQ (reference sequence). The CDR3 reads CASSFGPGQGYEQYF. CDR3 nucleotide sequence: TGTGCCAGCAGCTTTGGACCGGGACAGGGGTACGAGCAGTACTTC.